This TCR beta chain was profiled in a study of cytomegalovirus exposure and HLA in healthy donors. Losses at the gene ends were 5 bases for V and 4 bases for J; bases not matched to a gene: 2. Germline values: CDR1 LNHDA, CDR2 SQIVND (reference sequence). The CDR3 covers 15 residues. The PCR was carried out with 60 Vbeta primers and 13 Jbeta primers. The data were produced by immunoSEQ multiplex PCR, yet TCRdb's version contains in-frame clones alone and is incomplete. The data hold about 160,000 clones, with 60% to 80% observed a single time. The gene calls are TRBV19 and TRBJ2-1; 13 positions agree with TRBD2. This clonotype originated in a woman aged 30 to 39 in good health and CMV-seronegative. Sequenced input: PBMCs. Written as DNA, the CDR3 is TGTGCCAGTAGTCAACTAGCGGGGGGGTACAATGAGCAGTTCTTC. Its protein is CASSQLAGGYNEQFF.